These 19 T cell receptor beta chains came from one sample sequenced in a study of shared clonotypes between healthy human individuals. Only in-frame clones appear in the TCRdb table, and some are missing; sequencing was by immunoSEQ multiplex PCR. The sample lists millions of clones, approximately 94% seen once, with over 0.12% in the top ten. The sample comprised naive CD4+ T cells sorted from blood. Subset denoted: CD45RA+ positively selected. The receptors stem from a man aged 18 to 35 in good health.

The rearrangement links TRBV19 to TRBJ1-6, with D maybe TRBD1 (6 bases). Per germline, CDR1 LNHDA and CDR2 SQIVND (reference sequence). The CDR3 length is 15 residues. Trimming took off 5 bases at V and 6 bases at J, with 14 bases between the two ends. The CDR3 spells CASSGQGLGNSPLHF. Here the CDR3 DNA reads TGTGCCAGTAGTGGCCAGGGGCTCGGTAATTCACCCCTCCACTTT.

On this clone: Additional DNA sequences in this sample encode the identical CDR3. The V gene is TRBV18, the J gene TRBJ2-5; no clear D gene. Germline V lookup: CDR1 KGHSH, CDR2 LQKENI. Between the trimmed V and J ends, which lost 3 bases and 1 base, there was a span of 3 bases. The CDR3 totals 12 residues. The DNA of the CDR3 is TGTGCCAGCTCACCGGCCCAAGAGACCCAGTACTTC. Protein sequence: CASSPAQETQYF.

The chain links TRBV2 to TRBJ1-4; D uncertain. The V end was cut by 3 bases, the J end by 0 bases, with 8 bases between. The CDR3 contains 15 residues. From germline, CDR1 is SNHLY and CDR2 FYNNEI. The CDR3 DNA reads as TGTGCCAGCAGTGAGGACGGTGCAACTAATGAAAAACTGTTTTTT. It is translated as CASSEDGATNEKLFF.

The V gene is TRBV29-1, the J gene TRBJ2-5, with TRBD1 matching 11 bases. V gave up 7 bases and J gave up 4 bases; unmatched junction bases: 2. The CDR3 loop spans 12 amino acids. Germline V gives CDR1 SQVTM, CDR2 ANQGSEA. The CDR3 loop is CSAGTGGETQYF. DNA of the CDR3: TGCAGCGCCGGGACAGGGGGAGAGACCCAGTACTTC. The whole variable domain, filled in from reference TRBV29-1 and TRBJ2-5, reads SAVISQKPSRDICQRGTSLTIQCQVDSQVTMMFWYRQQPGQSLTLIATANQGSEATYESGFVIDKFPISRPNLTFSTLTVSNMSPEDSSIYLCSAGTGGETQYFGPGTRLLVL.

The count of this clone is one. This chain connects TRBV6-1 to TRBJ1-6; no clear D gene. CDR1 MNHNS and CDR2 SASEGT come from the germline V gene. V gave up 5 bases and J gave up 7 bases, with 9 bases separating them. The CDR3 has 13 amino acids. The CDR3 here is CASSSTVNSPLHF. CDR3 bases: TGTGCCAGCAGTTCGACCGTAAATTCACCCCTCCACTTT.

This chain links TRBV27 with TRBJ1-4; D unresolved. Germline values: CDR1 MNHEY, CDR2 SMNVEV (reference sequence). The CDR3 runs to 14 residues. The V end lost 2 bases, the J end lost 8 bases, and 12 bases lay between the germline ends. The DNA of the CDR3 is TGTGCCAGCAGTTTACTCCCTGGTGGCGAAAAACTGTTTTTT. This encodes CASSLLPGGEKLFF.

The genes are TRBV30 and TRBJ1-4; 8 nucleotides align to TRBD1. J gave up 4 bases and V 2 bases, and 9 bases lay outside the gene matches. The CDR3 spans 16 residues. The V gene's germline CDR1 is GTSNPN and CDR2 SVGIG (reference sequence). CDR3 sequence reads: CAWSRTGTGFNEKLFF. In DNA form, the CDR3 reads TGTGCCTGGAGTCGCACCGGGACAGGTTTTAATGAAAAACTGTTTTTT.

The chain carries TRBV6-1 and TRBJ2-7, with 8 bases that match TRBD1. CDR3 size: 14 residues. Germline loops: CDR1 MNHNS, CDR2 SASEGT. The junction had 6 bases not matched to a gene; V was cut back by 6 bases and J by 2 bases. CDR3 protein: CASSTGGSTYEQYF. In DNA form, the CDR3 reads TGTGCCAGCAGCACAGGGGGGTCCACCTACGAGCAGTACTTC.

As to this clone: One end of the junction is discordant with germline, which a read error may explain. The chain combines TRBV18 with TRBJ2-5; the match to TRBD1 covers 9 bases. Germline V lookup: CDR1 KGHSH, CDR2 LQKENI. The CDR3 extends over 12 amino acids. The CDR3: CASSQNRDRVNF. CDR3 nucleotides: TGTGCCAGCTCTCAAAACCGGGACAGGGTGAACTTC. The whole variable domain, filled in from reference TRBV18 and TRBJ2-5, reads NAGVMQNPRHLVRRRGQEARLRCSPMKGHSHVYWYRQLPEEGLKFMVYLQKENIIDESGMPKERFSAEFPKEGPSILRIQQVVRGDSAAYFCASSQNRDRVNFGPGTRLLVL.

The V call is TRBV2, the J call TRBJ2-4, with 8 bases lining up with TRBD1. Germline trimming cut 4 bases from V and 8 bases from J; bases unmatched to any gene: 16. Germline lookup yields CDR1 SNHLY and CDR2 FYNNEI. The CDR3 spans 17 residues. The chain's CDR3 is CASSVGRQGKVGDIQYF. The CDR3 DNA reads TGTGCCAGCAGTGTAGGCAGACAGGGGAAGGTGGGGGACATTCAGTACTTC.

The chain recombines TRBV18 with TRBJ1-1; 7 bases agree with TRBD1. V trimming: 3 bases; J trimming: 0 bases; junction bases outside the gene matches: 7. CDR1 is KGHSH, CDR2 LQKENI, per germline. The CDR3 spans 16 residues. As DNA, the CDR3 is TGTGCCAGCTCACCGGGGTTACAGGGGATGAACACTGAAGCTTTCTTT. This gives the protein CASSPGLQGMNTEAFF.

Comment on this clone: The CDR3 carries no conserved terminal phenylalanine or tryptophan, so it likely arises from a read error. The genes are TRBV30 and TRBJ1-2; D ambiguous. Trimming shortened V by 0 bases and J by 8 bases, and 19 bases separated the two germline ends. Germline assignment: CDR1 GTSNPN and CDR2 SVGIG (reference sequence). The CDR3 spans 15 residues. The CDR3 spells CAWSVGDTGWGGYTL. CDR3 DNA: TGTGCCTGGAGTGTTGGAGACACGGGTTGGGGAGGCTACACCCTC.

The CDR3: CASSPSDLRLAETQYF. The CDR3 region has the DNA TGTGCCAGCTCCCCCAGTGACCTAAGACTCGCAGAGACCCAGTACTTC. The genes are TRBV18 and TRBJ2-5; D unclear. V lost 6 bases and J 4 bases, leaving 21 bases between the germline ends. The CDR3 is 16 residues long. Germline V gene lookup returns CDR1 KGHSH and CDR2 LQKENI.

The chain carries TRBV19 and TRBJ1-2; perhaps TRBD1 as D (5 bases). The germline V gene encodes CDR1 LNHDA and CDR2 SQIVND (reference sequence). The germline V and J ends were trimmed by 6 bases and 7 bases, with 18 bases remaining between them. The CDR3 runs 14 residues. The CDR3 sequence is CASRTSGGSFGYTF. The DNA for the CDR3 is TGTGCCAGTAGGACCTCCGGGGGGTCCTTTGGCTACACCTTC.

The chain uses TRBV6-5 and TRBJ1-1, with D possibly being TRBD1 (5 bases). V was pared by 8 bases and J by 5 bases, with 12 bases between. The germline V gene encodes CDR1 MNHEY and CDR2 SVGAGI. The CDR3 is made up of 12 amino acids. Written as DNA, the CDR3 is TGTGCCAGCGGGTGGGGGAAAACTGAAGCTTTCTTT. It codes for CASGWGKTEAFF.

Only one count was recorded for this clone. This chain links TRBV4-1 with TRBJ2-3, with a tentative D call TRBD2 (5 bases). Germline V gene lookup returns CDR1 MGHRA and CDR2 YSYEKL. The CDR3 runs 17 residues. Trimming took off 4 bases at V and 0 bases at J, with 17 bases between the two ends. DNA for the CDR3: TGCGCCAGCAGCCTTCGGAGGAGTCAATATAGCACAGATACGCAGTATTTT. Translation: CASSLRRSQYSTDTQYF.

The chain uses TRBV9 and TRBJ2-2; D might be TRBD2 (6 bases). CDR1 SGDLS and CDR2 YYNGEE come from the germline V gene. The germline V and J ends were trimmed by 3 bases and 5 bases, with 11 bases remaining between them. The CDR3 has 14 residues. CDR3 in amino acids: CASSGSGETGELFF. The CDR3 bases are TGTGCCAGCAGCGGGTCGGGGGAAACCGGGGAGCTGTTTTTT. Filled out from reference TRBV9 and TRBJ2-2, the complete variable domain reads DSGVTQTPKHLITATGQRVTLRCSPRSGDLSVYWYQQSLDQGLQFLIQYYNGEERAKGNILERFSAQQFPDLHSELNLSSLELGDSALYFCASSGSGETGELFFGEGSRLTVL.

The chain joins TRBV19 to TRBJ1-5; D gene uncertain. This CDR3 is built from 14 residues. The germline V gene has CDR1 LNHDA and CDR2 SQIVND (reference sequence). The germline V and J ends were trimmed by 4 bases and 0 bases, with 7 bases remaining between them. The CDR3: CASSSRDSNQPQHF. The CDR3 bases are TGTGCCAGTAGTAGTAGGGATAGCAATCAGCCCCAGCATTTT.

CDR3 sequence reads: CASSLVRNVYGYTF. The DNA for the CDR3 is TGTGCCAGCAGCTTAGTCCGGAACGTGTATGGCTACACCTTC. The V and J genes are TRBV28 and TRBJ1-2; no firm D call. Germline loops: CDR1 MDHEN, CDR2 SYDVKM. The length of the CDR3 is 14 residues. With 6 bases removed from V and 5 bases from J, the gap between germline ends came to 16 bases.